This TCR beta chain is from a study of T-cell reconstitution after alpha-beta-depleted transplantation in children. Findings and caveats of the study: A year had passed since transplant, and T-cell counts and diversity by then came mostly from newly produced T cells. Approximately two months post-transplant, alpha-beta T cells reportedly originated from several hundred expanded graft clones.

The CDR3 is made up of 16 amino acids. V was shortened by 2 bases and J by 0 bases, with 13 bases between the two germline ends. CDR1 and CDR2 (germline): SGHRS, YFSETQ. The TCRbeta library incorporated unique molecular identifiers. TCRdb reprocessed the PCR reads via MiXCR and lists one record per CDR3 protein. The table lists 900,000 or so distinct CDR3 sequences, around 15% of them singletons. This clonotype was detected a few times. The antigen is not known. The input for sequencing was PBMCs, mostly from graft donor cells, taken 360 days after TCRalphabeta/CD19-depleted stem cell transplant. The chain uses TRBV5-1 and TRBJ2-3, with D possibly matching TRBD2 (6 bases). The TCR sequence derives from a male patient younger than 18 who had a stem cell transplant for acute lymphoblastic leukemia, so the T cells may come from the graft donor. The CDR3 DNA sequence: TGCGCCAGCAGCTTTCCGACTAGTCCTAGCACAGATACGCAGTATTTT. Translating it yields CASSFPTSPSTDTQYF.